Presented here are 4 T cell receptor beta chains from one specimen sequenced in a study of CD4 T cell repertoires and nickel. TCRdb re-called the RT-PCR reads with MiXCR, one entry per CDR3 protein. The profile shows 90 to 140 distinct CDR3 sequences, approximately 70% of them singletons. The sample comprised CD4+ T cells from blood, not recorded whether cultured. All receptors derive from a human donor in a nickel allergy study, with or without nickel allergy (not recorded which). It is not recorded whether this sample comes from one donor or several.

V usage is TRBV7-9 and J usage is TRBJ1-1, with 7 bases aligning to TRBD1. The junction had 6 bases not matched to a gene; V was cut back by 3 bases and J by 5 bases. Germline-derived CDR1 and CDR2 are SEHNR and FQNEAQ (reference sequence). The CDR3 is 14 amino acids. The CDR3 loop reads CASSFTGAGTEAFF. DNA of the CDR3: TGTGCCAGCAGCTTCACAGGGGCGGGAACTGAAGCTTTCTTT.

This chain uses TRBV6-2 or TRBV6-3 with TRBJ1-4, with no clear D. V lost 2 bases and J 4 bases, leaving 11 bases between the germline ends. Germline V gene sequence: CDR1 MNHEY, CDR2 SVGEGT. This CDR3 spans 15 amino acids. CDR3 nucleotides: TGTGCCAGCAGTTACCGCCCACAGAGTAATGAAAAACTGTTTTTT. Amino acid sequence: CASSYRPQSNEKLFF.

This chain joins TRBV28 and TRBJ1-2; TRBD1 matches at 7 bases. V lost 7 bases, J lost 6 bases, and 11 bases stayed unmatched. The CDR3 consists of 14 residues. CDR1 is MDHEN and CDR2 is SYDVKM in the germline V gene. CDR3 coding DNA: TGTGCCAGCACCTCAGGGGGGGGCTATAATGGCTACACCTTC. Translation: CASTSGGGYNGYTF.

This sequence joins TRBV5-4 and TRBJ2-3, with 8 bases lining up with TRBD2. The germline V gene encodes CDR1 SGHNT and CDR2 YYREEE (reference sequence). This CDR3 has 14 amino acids. V shed 4 bases and J 5 bases; nucleotides not matched to a gene: 6. This chain's CDR3 is CASSGGGGLDTQYF. The CDR3 DNA reads as TGTGCCAGCAGCGGCGGCGGGGGGTTAGATACGCAGTATTTT.